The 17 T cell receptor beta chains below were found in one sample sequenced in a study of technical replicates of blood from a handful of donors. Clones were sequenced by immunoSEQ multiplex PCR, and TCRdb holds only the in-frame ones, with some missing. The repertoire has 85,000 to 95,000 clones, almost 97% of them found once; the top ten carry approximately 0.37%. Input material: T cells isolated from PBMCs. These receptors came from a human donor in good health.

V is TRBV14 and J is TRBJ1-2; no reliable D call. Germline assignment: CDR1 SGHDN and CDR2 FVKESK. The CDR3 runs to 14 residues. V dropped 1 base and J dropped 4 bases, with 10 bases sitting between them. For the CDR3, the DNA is TGTGCCAGCAGCCAAGTGTCGGGAAGCTATGGCTACACCTTC. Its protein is CASSQVSGSYGYTF.

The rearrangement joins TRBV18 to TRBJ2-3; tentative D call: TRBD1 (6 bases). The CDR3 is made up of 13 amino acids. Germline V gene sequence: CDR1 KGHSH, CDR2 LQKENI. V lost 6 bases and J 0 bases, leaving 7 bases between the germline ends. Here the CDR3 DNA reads TGTGCCAGCTCTGACAGGAGCACAGATACGCAGTATTTT. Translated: CASSDRSTDTQYF.

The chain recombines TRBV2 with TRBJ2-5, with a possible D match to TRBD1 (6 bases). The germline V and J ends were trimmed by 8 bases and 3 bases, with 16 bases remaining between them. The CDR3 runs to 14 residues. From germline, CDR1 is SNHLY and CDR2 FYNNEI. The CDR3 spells CASGWKRTEETQYF. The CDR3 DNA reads TGTGCCAGCGGTTGGAAAAGGACAGAAGAGACCCAGTACTTC.

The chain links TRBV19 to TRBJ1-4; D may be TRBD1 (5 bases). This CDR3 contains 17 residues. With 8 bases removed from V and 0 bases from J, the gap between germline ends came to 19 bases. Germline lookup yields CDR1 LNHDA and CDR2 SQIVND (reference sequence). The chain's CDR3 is CASSLMGRTTTNEKLFF. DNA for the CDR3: TGTGCCAGTTCCCTAATGGGGCGTACTACAACTAATGAAAAACTGTTTTTT.

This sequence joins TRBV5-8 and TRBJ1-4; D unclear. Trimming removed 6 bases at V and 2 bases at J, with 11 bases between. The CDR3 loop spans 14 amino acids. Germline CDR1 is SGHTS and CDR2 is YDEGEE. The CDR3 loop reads CASTTMATNEKLFF. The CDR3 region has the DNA TGTGCCAGCACGACTATGGCCACTAATGAAAAACTGTTTTTT.

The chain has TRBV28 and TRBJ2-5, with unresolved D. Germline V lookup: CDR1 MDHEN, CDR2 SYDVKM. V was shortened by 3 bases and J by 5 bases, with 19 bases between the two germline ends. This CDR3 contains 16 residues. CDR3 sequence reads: CASSFPLVEVSETQYF. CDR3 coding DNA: TGTGCCAGCAGTTTCCCACTGGTAGAGGTTAGCGAGACCCAGTACTTC.

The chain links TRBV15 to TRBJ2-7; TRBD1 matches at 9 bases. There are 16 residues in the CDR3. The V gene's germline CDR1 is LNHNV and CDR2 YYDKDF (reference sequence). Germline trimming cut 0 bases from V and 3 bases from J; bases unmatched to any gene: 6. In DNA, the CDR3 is TGTGCCACCAGCAGAGAACAGGGGGCTAGTCGCTACGAGCAGTACTTC. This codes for CATSREQGASRYEQYF.

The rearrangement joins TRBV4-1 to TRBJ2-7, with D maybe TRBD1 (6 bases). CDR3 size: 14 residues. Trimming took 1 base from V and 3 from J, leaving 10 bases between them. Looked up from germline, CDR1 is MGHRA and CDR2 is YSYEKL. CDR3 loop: CASSQVGTLYEQYF. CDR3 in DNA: TGCGCCAGCAGCCAAGTCGGGACACTCTACGAGCAGTACTTC.

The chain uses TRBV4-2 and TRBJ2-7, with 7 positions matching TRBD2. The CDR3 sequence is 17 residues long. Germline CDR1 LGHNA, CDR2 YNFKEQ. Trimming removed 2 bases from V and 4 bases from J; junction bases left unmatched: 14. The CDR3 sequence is CASSQTLGTIGTYEQYF. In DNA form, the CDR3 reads TGTGCCAGCAGCCAAACCCTCGGGACTATAGGAACTTACGAGCAGTACTTC.

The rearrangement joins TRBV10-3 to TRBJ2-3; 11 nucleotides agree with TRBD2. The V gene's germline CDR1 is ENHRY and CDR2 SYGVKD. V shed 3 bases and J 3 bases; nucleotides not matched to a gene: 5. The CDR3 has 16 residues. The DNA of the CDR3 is TGTGCCATCAGTGAAATTAGCGGGAGGGGGACAGATACGCAGTATTTT. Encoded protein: CAISEISGRGTDTQYF.

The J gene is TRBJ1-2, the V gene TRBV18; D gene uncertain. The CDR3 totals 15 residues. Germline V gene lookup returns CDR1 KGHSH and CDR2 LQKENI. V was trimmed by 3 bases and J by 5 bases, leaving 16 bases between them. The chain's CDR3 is CASSPSAGRLYGYTF. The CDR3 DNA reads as TGTGCCAGCTCACCGTCGGCGGGAAGATTGTATGGCTACACCTTC.

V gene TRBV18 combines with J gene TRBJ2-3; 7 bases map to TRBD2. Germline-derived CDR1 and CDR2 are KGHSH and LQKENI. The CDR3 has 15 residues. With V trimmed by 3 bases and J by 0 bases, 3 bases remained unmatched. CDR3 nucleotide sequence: TGTGCCAGCTCACCGGGAGGGATAAGCACAGATACGCAGTATTTT. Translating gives CASSPGGISTDTQYF.

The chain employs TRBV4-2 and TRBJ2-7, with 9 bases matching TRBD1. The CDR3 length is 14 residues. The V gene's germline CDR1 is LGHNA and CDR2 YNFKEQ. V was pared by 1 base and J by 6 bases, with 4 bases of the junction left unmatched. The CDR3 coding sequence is TGTGCCAGCAGCCAAGCCGGGACAGGGCCCGAGCAGTACTTC. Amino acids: CASSQAGTGPEQYF.

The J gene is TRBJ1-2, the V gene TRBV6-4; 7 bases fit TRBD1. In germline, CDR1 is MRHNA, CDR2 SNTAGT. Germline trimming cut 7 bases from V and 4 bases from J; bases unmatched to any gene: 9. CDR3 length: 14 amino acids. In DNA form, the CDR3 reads TGTGCCAGCATTCCGACAGGGTCATTCTATGGCTACACCTTC. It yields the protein CASIPTGSFYGYTF.

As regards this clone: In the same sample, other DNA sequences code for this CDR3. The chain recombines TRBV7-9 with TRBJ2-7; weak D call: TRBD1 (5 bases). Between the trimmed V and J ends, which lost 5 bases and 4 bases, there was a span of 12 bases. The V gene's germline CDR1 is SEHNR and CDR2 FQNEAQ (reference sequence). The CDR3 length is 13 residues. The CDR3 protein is CASSPKGPYEQYF. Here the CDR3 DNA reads TGTGCCAGCAGCCCCAAGGGGCCATACGAGCAGTACTTC.

DNA for the CDR3: TGTGCCAGCAGTTACTACGGGGGGAATGAGCAGTTCTTC. This sequence encodes CASSYYGGNEQFF. The V call is TRBV6-6, the J call TRBJ2-1, with 7 bases fitting TRBD2. The germline V gene encodes CDR1 MNHNY and CDR2 SVGAGI (reference sequence). The ends lost 1 base at V and 7 bases at J; junction bases unmatched: 1. This CDR3 is 13 amino acids long.

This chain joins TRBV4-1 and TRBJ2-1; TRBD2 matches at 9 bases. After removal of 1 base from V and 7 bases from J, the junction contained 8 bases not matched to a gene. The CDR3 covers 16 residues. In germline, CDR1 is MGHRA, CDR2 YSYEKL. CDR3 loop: CASSQVSSSGVNEQFF. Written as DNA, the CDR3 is TGCGCCAGCAGCCAAGTATCGTCTAGCGGGGTGAATGAGCAGTTCTTC.